The entry that follows covers one TCR beta chain sequence. The antigen remains unidentified. This sample was included in a study of T cells after yellow fever vaccination. Study-wide background: Low-cell-number fractions underwent preparation using SMART-Seq v4 Ultra Low Input. General observations from the study: Overall, a small share of clonotypes was seen in both CD4 and CD8 compartments. Re-detected after boosting: most primary clones, about 95% of CD4 and over 80% of CD8.

This CDR3 has 16 residues. Germline V CDR1 and CDR2: SGHAT, FQNNGV. V lost 4 bases and J lost 5, with 17 bases in between. A 5'RACE template-switching step, the method used to make TCR cDNA, added a universal primer site and UMIs. TCRdb re-called the 5' RACE reads with MiXCR, one entry per CDR3 protein. Among hundreds of thousands of distinct CDR3 sequences listed, approximately 13% were seen once. The TCR comes from a man younger than 45 who received the YFV17D yellow fever vaccine. The chain is built from TRBV11-2 and TRBJ2-2; D is perhaps TRBD1 (6 bases). Sequenced material: PBMCs, taken on the day of the yellow fever booster vaccination. In nucleotides, the CDR3 is TGTGCCAGCAGCTCGATCGGGACACGGGATACCGGGGAGCTGTTTTTT. Translation gives CASSSIGTRDTGELFF.